The clone carrying this T cell receptor beta chain was detected many times. Its antigen remains unidentified. CDR3 length equals 16 residues. V was pared by 1 base and J by 5 bases, with 12 bases of the junction left unmatched. CDR1 DFQATT and CDR2 SNEGSKA come from the germline V gene (reference sequence). Time point indicated: newly diagnosed GD, antithyroid drugs for less than 3 months. After RNA was extracted from PBMCs, the TCR library was made from it. This record belongs to a study of regulatory T cells in long-lasting Graves disease. Assembly of TCR beta libraries relied on iRepertoire HTBI primers together with Arm-PCR of CDR3 regions. TCRdb reanalysed the multiplex PCR reads using MiXCR and keeps one entry per CDR3 protein. The sample contains approximately 400,000 distinct CDR3 sequences, more than 12% of which appear only once. General observations from the study: Persistent Graves' patients showed less TCR diversity than newly diagnosed patients showed. Relative to new patients (roughly 900), persistent patients exhibited greater sharing of public clonotypes (around 2,500).

This same sample was also part of a study on T cells in Graves' hyperthyroidism and ophthalmopathy. That source adds: Patients aged 18 to 65 had newly diagnosed hyperthyroidism lasting under 2 months. Primed by the HTBI set, a first-round RT-PCR was run on the TCR CDR3.

This chain connects TRBV20-1 to TRBJ1-1, with 8 bases fitting TRBD1. The clonotype comes from a woman in her thirties with Graves disease. The input for sequencing was peripheral blood mononuclear cells (PBMCs), taken at new diagnosis, from a patient treated with antithyroid drugs. This CDR3 reads CSARARTGKMGTEAFF. The DNA for the CDR3 is TGCAGTGCTAGAGCCCGGACAGGGAAGATGGGTACTGAAGCTTTCTTT.